This T cell receptor (beta chain) was documented in a study of patients and donors after allogeneic stem cell transplantation. V was clipped by 2 bases and J by 5 bases, with 7 bases between them. Germline V gives CDR1 SGHRS, CDR2 YFSETQ. This CDR3 is 13 amino acids long. TCRdb re-derived calls from the RT-PCR reads in MiXCR, one entry per CDR3 protein. The repertoire holds about 960,000 distinct CDR3 sequences, with about a sixth as singletons. Sequenced sample: blood, either unsorted or a sorted T cell fraction (not recorded which). The chain employs TRBV5-1 and TRBJ2-2; D is unresolved. The clonotype comes from a human donor who was either an allogeneic HSCT recipient or a stem cell or donor lymphocyte infusion donor (not recorded which). It is not recorded whose cells these are; they may come from a transplant donor. CDR3 nucleotide sequence: TGCGCCAGCAGCTTTAGGGCGACCGGGGAGCTGTTTTTT. It translates to CASSFRATGELFF.